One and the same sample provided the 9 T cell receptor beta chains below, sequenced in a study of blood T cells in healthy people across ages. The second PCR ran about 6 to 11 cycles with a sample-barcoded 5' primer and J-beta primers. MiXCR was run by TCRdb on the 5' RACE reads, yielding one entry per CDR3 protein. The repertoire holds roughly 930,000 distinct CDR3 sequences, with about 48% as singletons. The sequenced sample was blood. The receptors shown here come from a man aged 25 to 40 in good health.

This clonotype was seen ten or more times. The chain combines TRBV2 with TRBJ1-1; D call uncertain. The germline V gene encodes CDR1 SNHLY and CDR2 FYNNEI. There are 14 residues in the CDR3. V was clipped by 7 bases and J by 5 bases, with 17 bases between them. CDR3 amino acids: CASNRAPTRTEAFF. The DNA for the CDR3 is TGTGCCAGCAATCGGGCCCCGACAAGGACTGAAGCTTTCTTT.

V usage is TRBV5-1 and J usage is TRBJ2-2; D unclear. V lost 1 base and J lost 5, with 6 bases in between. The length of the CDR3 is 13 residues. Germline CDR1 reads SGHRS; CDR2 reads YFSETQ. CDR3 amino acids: CASSLRETGELFF. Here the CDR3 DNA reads TGCGCCAGCAGCTTGCGCGAGACCGGGGAGCTGTTTTTT.

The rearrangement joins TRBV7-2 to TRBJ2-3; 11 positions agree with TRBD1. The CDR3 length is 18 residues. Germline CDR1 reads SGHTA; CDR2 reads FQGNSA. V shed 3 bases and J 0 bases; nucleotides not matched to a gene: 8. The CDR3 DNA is TGTGCCAGCAGCTTTGTAGGGGACAGGGGGTATAGCACAGATACGCAGTATTTT. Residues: CASSFVGDRGYSTDTQYF.

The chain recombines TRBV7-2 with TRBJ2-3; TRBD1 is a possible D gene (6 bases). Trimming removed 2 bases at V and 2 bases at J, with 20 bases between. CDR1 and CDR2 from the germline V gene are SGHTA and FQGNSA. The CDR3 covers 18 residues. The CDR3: CASSLSPFKGVNTDTQYF. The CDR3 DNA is TGTGCCAGCAGCTTATCTCCGTTTAAGGGGGTCAACACAGATACGCAGTATTTT.

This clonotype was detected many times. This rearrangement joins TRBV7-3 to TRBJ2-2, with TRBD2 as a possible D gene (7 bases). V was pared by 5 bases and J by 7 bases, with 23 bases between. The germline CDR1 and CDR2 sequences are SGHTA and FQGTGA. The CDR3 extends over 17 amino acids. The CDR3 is CASSAPLGGGGVGELFF. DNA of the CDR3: TGTGCCAGCAGCGCTCCCCTAGGCGGGGGCGGCGTCGGGGAGCTGTTTTTT.

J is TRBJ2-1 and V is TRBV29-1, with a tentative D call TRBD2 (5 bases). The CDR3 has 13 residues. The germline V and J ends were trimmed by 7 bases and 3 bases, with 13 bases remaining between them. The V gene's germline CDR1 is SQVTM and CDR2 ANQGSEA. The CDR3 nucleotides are TGCAGCGCTGAGGGTCAAGGCTACAATGAGCAGTTCTTC. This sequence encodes CSAEGQGYNEQFF.

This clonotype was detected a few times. CDR3 protein: CATSGGTHNEQFF. In DNA, the CDR3 is TGTGCCACCAGTGGGGGGACTCACAATGAGCAGTTCTTC. The chain uses TRBV24-1 and TRBJ2-1; D is perhaps TRBD2 (6 bases). The germline V gene has CDR1 KGHDR and CDR2 SFDVKD. This CDR3 contains 13 residues. Trimming took off 5 bases at V and 5 bases at J, with 9 bases between the two ends.

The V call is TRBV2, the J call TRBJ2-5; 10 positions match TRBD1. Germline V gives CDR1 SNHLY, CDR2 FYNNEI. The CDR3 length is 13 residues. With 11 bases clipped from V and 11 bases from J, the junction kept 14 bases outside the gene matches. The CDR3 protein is CALRGTGEDKQYF. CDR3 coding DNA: TGTGCCTTAAGGGGGACAGGGGAAGATAAGCAGTACTTC.

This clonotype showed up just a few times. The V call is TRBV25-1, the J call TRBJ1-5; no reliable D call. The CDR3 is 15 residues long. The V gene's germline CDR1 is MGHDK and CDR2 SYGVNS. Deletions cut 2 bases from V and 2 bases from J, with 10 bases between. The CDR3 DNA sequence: TGTGCCAGCAGTGAAGGTGGTGGAGGCAATCAGCCCCAGCATTTT. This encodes CASSEGGGGNQPQHF.